Listed below are T cell receptor beta chains from one sample, sequenced in a study of long-term antiretroviral therapy in people with HIV. Using immunoSEQ multiplex PCR, the repertoire was profiled, and TCRdb retains in-frame clones only, with some absent. The sample lists under 50,000 clones, about 90% occurring once. Here the sequenced sample was unsorted PBMCs, taken 1.2 years after starting antiretroviral therapy. The receptors shown here come from a woman between 50 and 59 years old with HIV. The CDR3 runs from the conserved cysteine through the conserved F or W. The order of the fields is V gene, D gene, J gene, clone size, CDR3 protein, CDR3 DNA. The D gene is left open where the match is weak. The size entry is marked missing in some rows and otherwise reads once, few, many or a size class.

V gene: TRBV6-4; D gene: NA; J gene: TRBJ2-3; clone size: NA; CDR3 protein: CASSELGAGDTQYF; CDR3 DNA: TGTGCCAGCAGTGAATTGGGGGCCGGCGATACGCAGTATTTT
V gene: TRBV19; D gene: TRBD1; J gene: TRBJ1-2; clone size: NA; CDR3 protein: CASSSPRTGNYGYTF; CDR3 DNA: TGTGCCAGTAGTTCTCCAAGGACAGGGAACTATGGCTACACCTTC
V gene: TRBV5-4; D gene: TRBD1; J gene: TRBJ2-1; clone size: NA; CDR3 protein: CASSSSGQTYNEQFF; CDR3 DNA: TGTGCCAGCAGCAGCTCGGGACAGACGTACAATGAGCAGTTCTTC
V gene: TRBV7-2; D gene: NA; J gene: TRBJ1-1; clone size: NA; CDR3 protein: CASSLEQGRGNTEAFF; CDR3 DNA: TGTGCCAGCAGCTTAGAACAGGGCAGGGGGAACACTGAAGCTTTCTTT
V gene: TRBV10-3; D gene: NA; J gene: TRBJ2-3; clone size: NA; CDR3 protein: CAIGPGGGTDTQYF; CDR3 DNA: TGTGCCATCGGGCCGGGGGGCGGCACAGATACGCAGTATTTT
V gene: TRBV11-2; D gene: TRBD1; J gene: TRBJ2-7; clone size: NA; CDR3 protein: CASSQRTGRTYEQYF; CDR3 DNA: TGTGCCAGCAGCCAGCGGACAGGGAGAACCTACGAGCAGTACTTC
V gene: TRBV7-3; D gene: NA; J gene: TRBJ2-3; clone size: NA; CDR3 protein: CASSRDRTDTQYF; CDR3 DNA: TGTGCCAGCAGCCGCGACAGGACAGATACGCAGTATTTT
V gene: TRBV30; D gene: NA; J gene: TRBJ1-1; clone size: NA; CDR3 protein: CAWSVIGKTNTEAFF; CDR3 DNA: TGTGCTTGGAGTGTCATTGGGAAAACGAACACTGAAGCTTTCTTT
V gene: TRBV9; D gene: NA; J gene: TRBJ2-3; clone size: NA; CDR3 protein: CASSVMGHGTDTQYF; CDR3 DNA: TGTGCCAGCAGCGTCATGGGCCATGGCACAGATACGCAGTATTTT
V gene: TRBV2; D gene: NA; J gene: TRBJ1-2; clone size: NA; CDR3 protein: CASSETENYGYTF; CDR3 DNA: TGTGCCAGCAGTGAAACGGAAAACTATGGCTACACCTTC
V gene: TRBV19; D gene: TRBD1; J gene: TRBJ2-1; clone size: NA; CDR3 protein: CASRKKTGPYNEQFF; CDR3 DNA: TGTGCCAGTAGGAAAAAGACAGGGCCCTACAATGAGCAGTTCTTC
V gene: TRBV11-1; D gene: NA; J gene: TRBJ1-2; clone size: NA; CDR3 protein: CASSSDGVYGYTF; CDR3 DNA: TGTGCCAGCAGCTCGGACGGAGTCTATGGCTACACCTTC
V gene: TRBV5-1; D gene: TRBD1; J gene: TRBJ2-5; clone size: NA; CDR3 protein: CASSWDREGVTQYF; CDR3 DNA: TGCGCCAGCAGCTGGGACAGGGAAGGGGTGACCCAGTACTTC
V gene: TRBV2; D gene: NA; J gene: TRBJ1-3; clone size: NA; CDR3 protein: CASSKVGTASGNTIYF; CDR3 DNA: TGTGCCAGCAGCAAGGTGGGAACGGCCTCAGGAAACACCATATATTTT
V gene: TRBV6-5; D gene: NA; J gene: TRBJ1-3; clone size: NA; CDR3 protein: CASRITAFSGNTIYF; CDR3 DNA: TGTGCCAGCAGGATAACAGCCTTCTCTGGAAACACCATATATTTT
V gene: TRBV7-6; D gene: NA; J gene: TRBJ2-7; clone size: few; CDR3 protein: CASSLGWGVDEQYF; CDR3 DNA: TGTGCCAGCAGCTTAGGATGGGGAGTGGACGAGCAGTACTTC
V gene: TRBV5-1; D gene: NA; J gene: TRBJ2-5; clone size: NA; CDR3 protein: CASSLAGALGTQYF; CDR3 DNA: TGCGCCAGCAGCTTGGCCGGTGCTCTGGGGACCCAGTACTTC
V gene: TRBV19; D gene: NA; J gene: TRBJ1-1; clone size: once; CDR3 protein: CASSRTTINTEAFF; CDR3 DNA: TGTGCCAGTAGTAGGACTACAATTAACACTGAAGCTTTCTTT
V gene: TRBV30; D gene: NA; J gene: TRBJ2-7; clone size: NA; CDR3 protein: CAWSVRGTVTYEQYF; CDR3 DNA: TGTGCCTGGAGTGTACGGGGGACAGTCACCTACGAGCAGTACTTC
V gene: TRBV7-6; D gene: NA; J gene: TRBJ1-1; clone size: NA; CDR3 protein: CASSLVGQSLFMNTEAFF; CDR3 DNA: TGTGCCAGCAGCTTGGTAGGGCAGTCTCTTTTCATGAACACTGAAGCTTTCTTT
V gene: TRBV11-3; D gene: TRBD1; J gene: TRBJ2-3; clone size: NA; CDR3 protein: CASSRRQGPTDTQYF; CDR3 DNA: TGTGCCAGCAGCCGACGACAGGGACCCACAGATACGCAGTATTTT
V gene: TRBV30; D gene: TRBD1; J gene: TRBJ1-5; clone size: once; CDR3 protein: CAWATGHDQPQHF; CDR3 DNA: TGTGCCTGGGCGACAGGGCACGATCAGCCCCAGCATTTT
V gene: TRBV19; D gene: NA; J gene: TRBJ2-2; clone size: NA; CDR3 protein: CASSRTVNTGELFF; CDR3 DNA: TGTGCCAGTAGCCGGACGGTGAACACCGGGGAGCTGTTTTTT
V gene: TRBV4-3; D gene: TRBD1; J gene: TRBJ1-2; clone size: NA; CDR3 protein: CASSPGTGNYGYTF; CDR3 DNA: TGCGCCAGCAGCCCGGGGACAGGGAACTATGGCTACACCTTC
V gene: TRBV29-1; D gene: NA; J gene: TRBJ2-5; clone size: NA; CDR3 protein: CSVEMEQTSVYQETQYF; CDR3 DNA: TGCAGCGTTGAAATGGAACAGACGTCCGTTTACCAAGAGACCCAGTACTTC
V gene: TRBV2; D gene: NA; J gene: TRBJ1-3; clone size: few; CDR3 protein: CASSRGPGNTIYF; CDR3 DNA: TGTGCCAGCAGCCGGGGCCCGGGAAACACCATATATTTT
V gene: TRBV18; D gene: NA; J gene: TRBJ1-6; clone size: NA; CDR3 protein: CASSPNPQGFTMNSPLHF; CDR3 DNA: TGTGCCAGCTCACCAAATCCACAGGGATTCACAATGAATTCACCCCTCCACTTT
V gene: TRBV5-1; D gene: TRBD1; J gene: TRBJ1-1; clone size: once; CDR3 protein: CASSRWTGVFPEAFF; CDR3 DNA: TGCGCCAGCAGCCGGTGGACAGGGGTTTTTCCTGAAGCTTTCTTT
V gene: TRBV2; D gene: TRBD1; J gene: TRBJ1-5; clone size: NA; CDR3 protein: CASRGVRGNQPQHF; CDR3 DNA: TGTGCCAGCAGGGGGGTCAGGGGGAATCAGCCCCAGCATTTT
V gene: TRBV27; D gene: NA; J gene: TRBJ2-2; clone size: few; CDR3 protein: CASSRPWDTGELFF; CDR3 DNA: TGTGCCAGCAGCCGGCCGTGGGACACCGGGGAGCTGTTTTTT
V gene: TRBV2; D gene: TRBD1; J gene: TRBJ1-2; clone size: NA; CDR3 protein: CASSLGQGRGYTF; CDR3 DNA: TGTGCCAGCAGTCTGGGACAGGGGAGAGGCTACACCTTC
V gene: TRBV6-5; D gene: NA; J gene: TRBJ2-3; clone size: NA; CDR3 protein: CASSYQNTQYF; CDR3 DNA: TGTGCCAGCAGTTACCAGAATACGCAGTATTTT
V gene: TRBV6-1; D gene: NA; J gene: TRBJ1-6; clone size: NA; CDR3 protein: CASEVTGRKDSPLHF; CDR3 DNA: TGTGCCAGCGAGGTGACAGGTCGTAAGGATTCACCCCTCCACTTT
V gene: TRBV27; D gene: NA; J gene: TRBJ1-4; clone size: NA; CDR3 protein: CASSFQGIGEKLFF; CDR3 DNA: TGTGCCAGCAGTTTCCAGGGGATCGGAGAAAAACTGTTTTTT
V gene: TRBV18; D gene: NA; J gene: TRBJ1-5; clone size: few; CDR3 protein: CASSPDSNQPQHF; CDR3 DNA: TGTGCCAGCTCACCGGATAGCAATCAGCCCCAGCATTTT
V gene: TRBV6-4; D gene: TRBD2; J gene: TRBJ2-7; clone size: NA; CDR3 protein: CASTLSTSGWNSYEQYF; CDR3 DNA: TGTGCCAGCACCCTCTCGACTAGCGGGTGGAACTCCTACGAGCAGTACTTC
V gene: TRBV10-3; D gene: TRBD2; J gene: TRBJ2-3; clone size: NA; CDR3 protein: CAISDITGGPSDTQYF; CDR3 DNA: TGTGCCATCAGTGACATAACGGGGGGGCCCTCAGATACGCAGTATTTT
V gene: TRBV7-7; D gene: NA; J gene: TRBJ2-5; clone size: NA; CDR3 protein: CASSLGDRLQETQYF; CDR3 DNA: TGTGCTAGCAGCTTAGGAGACAGGCTCCAAGAGACCCAGTACTTC
V gene: TRBV6-5; D gene: NA; J gene: TRBJ1-2; clone size: NA; CDR3 protein: CASSYSSWEANYGYTF; CDR3 DNA: TGTGCCAGCAGTTACTCGAGCTGGGAAGCTAACTATGGCTACACCTTC
V gene: TRBV9; D gene: NA; J gene: TRBJ2-1; clone size: NA; CDR3 protein: CASSVESQGFHEQFF; CDR3 DNA: TGTGCCAGCAGCGTAGAAAGTCAGGGGTTCCATGAGCAGTTCTTC
V gene: TRBV12-5; D gene: NA; J gene: TRBJ1-2; clone size: few; CDR3 protein: CASGSWDMGNYGYTF; CDR3 DNA: TGTGCTAGTGGTTCTTGGGACATGGGTAACTATGGCTACACCTTC
V gene: TRBV5-1; D gene: NA; J gene: TRBJ1-2; clone size: NA; CDR3 protein: CASSPGDNYGYTF; CDR3 DNA: TGCGCCAGCAGCCCCGGCGATAACTATGGCTACACCTTC
V gene: TRBV6-5; D gene: NA; J gene: TRBJ1-6; clone size: NA; CDR3 protein: CASSYSRPPQSPLHF; CDR3 DNA: TGTGCCAGCAGTTACTCTAGGCCACCTCAATCACCCCTCCACTTT
V gene: TRBV19; D gene: TRBD1; J gene: TRBJ1-3; clone size: NA; CDR3 protein: CASTQGAPGNTIYF; CDR3 DNA: TGTGCCAGTACCCAGGGGGCGCCTGGAAACACCATATATTTT
V gene: TRBV11-2; D gene: TRBD1; J gene: TRBJ2-3; clone size: once; CDR3 protein: CASSLGGTDTDTQYF; CDR3 DNA: TGTGCCAGCAGCTTAGGAGGGACAGACACAGATACGCAGTATTTT